These 4 T cell receptor beta chains were all obtained from the same sample, sequenced in a study. TCRdb analysed the RT-PCR reads with MiXCR anew, one entry per CDR3 protein. The sample lists fewer than 800,000 distinct CDR3 sequences, 11% to 15% occurring once. Sequencing was done on a sample of memory CD4+ T cells from blood. These receptors all come from a female donor in good health, serving as a healthy control.

The CDR3 loop is CASSPTPEGNEQFF. The CDR3 DNA reads as TGTGCCAGCTCACCAACCCCTGAGGGTAATGAGCAGTTCTTC. The rearrangement uses TRBV18 and TRBJ2-1, with a tentative D call TRBD2 (5 bases). CDR3 size: 14 residues. The V gene's germline CDR1 is KGHSH and CDR2 LQKENI. V was trimmed by 2 bases and J by 7 bases, leaving 12 bases between them. The complete variable domain, with remaining parts taken from reference TRBV18 and TRBJ2-1, reads NAGVMQNPRHLVRRRGQEARLRCSPMKGHSHVYWYRQLPEEGLKFMVYLQKENIIDESGMPKERFSAEFPKEGPSILRIQQVVRGDSAAYFCASSPTPEGNEQFFGPGTRLTVL.

The chain uses TRBV10-3 and TRBJ2-7; D might be TRBD2 (6 bases). The CDR3 loop spans 11 amino acids. Between the trimmed V and J ends, which lost 10 bases and 1 base, there was a span of 8 bases. CDR1 is ENHRY, CDR2 SYGVKD, per germline. The CDR3 loop reads CATRGSYEQYF. The CDR3 nucleotides are TGTGCCACGCGGGGTTCCTACGAGCAGTACTTC.

The gene calls are TRBV18 and TRBJ2-7; D unclear. CDR3 length equals 16 residues. Trimming left V 4 bases short and J 0 bases short, with 16 bases between. Germline CDR1 KGHSH, CDR2 LQKENI. CDR3: CASSQRNAWSSYEQYF. The CDR3 DNA reads TGTGCCAGCTCACAGAGGAACGCCTGGAGCTCCTACGAGCAGTACTTC.

This clonotype was found many times. J is TRBJ2-1 and V is TRBV10-3; tentatively, D is TRBD2 (6 bases). The germline CDR1 and CDR2 sequences are ENHRY and SYGVKD. Trimming took off 3 bases at V and 0 bases at J, with 15 bases between the two ends. The CDR3 runs to 17 residues. The CDR3 DNA is TGTGCCATCAGTGAATGGGGGGATGGGAGCTCCTACAATGAGCAGTTCTTC. This gives the protein CAISEWGDGSSYNEQFF.